A selection of T cell receptor beta chains follows, all from one sample in a study of glioma-infiltrating T cells. TCRdb processed the multiplex PCR reads anew with MiXCR; each CDR3 protein has one entry. The sample carries some 160,000 distinct CDR3 sequences, about 46% recorded once. Input material: glioma tissue, nonneoplastic brain tissue, or PBMCs (not recorded which). The origin of the receptors is a human donor with low-grade glioma or glioblastoma, undergoing nonglioma brain surgery, or in good health (not recorded which). The CDR3 runs from the conserved cysteine through the conserved F or W. The order of the fields is clone size, D gene, J gene, V gene, CDR3 protein, CDR3 DNA. The D gene is left open where the match is weak. Not all rows give a size; the values are once, few, many and, for expanded clones, a class.

- | - | TRBJ2-1 | TRBV6-4 | CASSLGPMGGEQFF | TGTGCCAGCAGTTTGGGCCCTATGGGGGGTGAGCAGTTCTTC
many | - | TRBJ1-2 | TRBV10-3 | CAISESGIDGYTF | TGTGCCATCAGTGAGTCCGGCATCGATGGCTACACCTTC
- | - | TRBJ2-3 | TRBV2 | CASSEWDGITTATDTQYF | TGTGCCAGCAGTGAGTGGGACGGGATCACGACCGCAACAGATACGCAGTATTTT
- | TRBD2 | TRBJ2-3 | TRBV7-2 | CASSLTSGSADTQYF | TGTGCCAGCAGCCTGACTAGCGGGAGCGCAGATACGCAGTATTTT
- | - | TRBJ1-5 | TRBV19 | CASRWNQHQHF | TGTGCCAGTAGGTGGAATCAGCACCAGCATTTT
- | - | TRBJ2-3 | TRBV29-1 | CRVRATRTDTQYF | TGCAGAGTTCGCGCCACAAGAACAGATACGCAGTATTTT
many | - | TRBJ2-3 | TRBV14 | CASSQLIGVDTQYF | TGTGCCAGCAGCCAATTAATCGGGGTTGATACGCAGTATTTT
few | TRBD1 | TRBJ1-5 | TRBV3-1 | CASSQDFGQGQPQHF | TGTGCCAGCAGCCAAGATTTCGGACAGGGTCAGCCCCAGCATTTT
few | - | TRBJ2-2 | TRBV19 | CASSRQEYTGELFF | TGTGCCAGTAGTCGACAGGAGTACACCGGGGAGCTGTTTTTT
few | - | TRBJ2-3 | TRBV7-9 | CASSRWTDADTQYF | TGTGCCAGCAGCCGCTGGACAGACGCAGATACGCAGTATTTT
many | - | TRBJ2-6 | TRBV27 | CASSFISGANVLTF | TGTGCCAGCAGTTTCATCTCCGGGGCCAACGTCCTGACTTTC
few | TRBD2 | TRBJ2-1 | TRBV7-8 | CASSLARLAGVEQFF | TGTGCCAGCAGCTTAGCTCGGTTAGCGGGAGTTGAGCAGTTCTTC
few | TRBD1 | TRBJ2-7 | TRBV2 | CASVGDRDRFYEQYF | TGTGCCAGCGTGGGGGATCGGGACAGATTCTACGAGCAGTACTTC
- | - | TRBJ1-1 | TRBV30 | CALEGFTEAFF | TGTGCCTTGGAGGGGTTCACTGAAGCTTTCTTT
many | - | TRBJ2-1 | TRBV20-1 | CSAQGLESYNEQFF | TGCAGTGCCCAGGGACTCGAAAGCTACAATGAGCAGTTCTTC
many | TRBD1 | TRBJ1-2 | TRBV9 | CASSLGQLGYTF | TGTGCCAGCAGCTTGGGACAGCTAGGCTACACCTTC
many | - | TRBJ2-7 | TRBV20-1 | CSASLGGPYEQYF | TGCAGTGCTAGTTTAGGAGGGCCATACGAGCAGTACTTC
- | TRBD1 | TRBJ1-2 | TRBV25-1 | CASSDPNRDRRGGYTF | TGTGCCAGCAGTGACCCGAACCGGGACAGGCGTGGAGGCTACACCTTT
- | - | TRBJ2-7 | TRBV29-1 | CSVGKGVEQYF | TGCAGCGTTGGGAAAGGGGTCGAGCAGTACTTC
- | TRBD1 | TRBJ2-2 | TRBV12-3/TRBV12-4 | CASTLDRGATGELFF | TGTGCCAGCACCTTGGACAGGGGTGCGACCGGGGAGCTGTTTTTT
- | - | TRBJ1-1 | TRBV2 | CASRRGGTGAFF | TGTGCCAGCAGGAGGGGTGGTACTGGAGCTTTCTTT
- | - | TRBJ2-7 | TRBV28 | CARSSPPTETKYF | TGTGCCAGAAGTTCTCCCCCCACGGAGACCAAGTACTTC
many | - | TRBJ2-7 | TRBV6-1 | CASSPDAGRSYEQYF | TGTGCCAGCAGCCCCGACGCAGGGCGTTCCTACGAGCAGTACTTC
few | - | TRBJ1-5 | TRBV9 | CASSVADMGNQPQHF | TGTGCCAGCAGCGTAGCGGACATGGGCAATCAGCCCCAGCATTTT
once | TRBD1 | TRBJ1-5 | TRBV28 | CASREIGTGAKPPHF | TGTGCCAGCCGAGAGATCGGGACAGGGGCTAAGCCCCCGCATTTT
many | TRBD2 | TRBJ2-1 | TRBV20-1 | CSASALITSGRRNEQFF | TGCAGTGCTAGTGCTCTGATAACTAGCGGGAGGCGCAATGAGCAGTTCTTC
many | - | TRBJ2-1 | TRBV6-1 | CASSGVGYNYNEQFF | TGTGCCAGCAGTGGCGTAGGGTATAACTACAATGAGCAGTTCTTC
- | - | TRBJ1-2 | TRBV30 | CAWTFTRGEGYTF | TGTGCCTGGACTTTCACACGGGGGGAAGGCTACACCTTC
- | - | TRBJ2-1 | TRBV20-1 | CSADPSALLDNEQFF | TGCAGTGCCGACCCTAGCGCCCTCTTGGACAATGAGCAATTCTTC
many | - | TRBJ2-5 | TRBV20-1 | CSAREARGAETQYF | TGCAGTGCTAGAGAAGCGCGCGGGGCTGAGACCCAGTACTTC
many | - | TRBJ2-1 | TRBV10-3 | CAISAPALNEQFF | TGTGCCATCAGTGCTCCAGCGCTCAATGAGCAGTTCTTC
many | - | TRBJ2-1 | TRBV20-1 | CSALTGLYQFF | TGCAGTGCCTTAACGGGATTATATCAGTTCTTC
- | TRBD2 | TRBJ2-3 | TRBV19 | CASSPGLEDTDTQYF | TGTGCCAGTAGTCCAGGACTAGAGGACACAGATACGCAGTATTTT
many | - | TRBJ2-7 | TRBV24-1 | CATSDSYEQYF | TGTGCCACCAGTGATTCCTACGAGCAGTACTTC
many | - | TRBJ2-1 | TRBV27 | CASGRARSEQFF | TGTGCCAGCGGTCGGGCACGCAGTGAGCAGTTCTTC
few | - | TRBJ2-2 | TRBV14 | CASSQVVWDTGELFF | TGTGCCAGCAGCCAAGTGGTGTGGGACACCGGGGAGCTGTTTTTT
- | TRBD1 | TRBJ1-2 | TRBV18 | CASSLKTGQGYGYTF | TGTGCCAGCTCACTGAAGACAGGGCAGGGCTATGGCTACACCTTC
- | TRBD2 | TRBJ2-7 | TRBV29-1 | CSVRPGLASYEQYF | TGCAGCGTTCGACCGGGACTAGCGTCCTACGAGCAGTACTTC
few | - | TRBJ2-1 | TRBV2 | CASSEGWSNEQFF | TGTGCCAGCTCTGAGGGCTGGAGCAATGAGCAGTTCTTC
- | - | TRBJ2-1 | TRBV7-2 | CASSLGKLYNEQFF | TGTGCCAGCAGCTTAGGAAAGCTCTACAATGAGCAGTTCTTC
- | - | TRBJ2-2 | TRBV4-1 | CASRDWGRSNTGELFF | TGCGCCAGCAGGGACTGGGGACGATCGAACACCGGGGAGCTGTTTTTT
- | - | TRBJ1-1 | TRBV2 | CASSEGTIAFF | TGTGCCAGCAGTGAAGGGACAATAGCTTTCTTT
many | - | TRBJ2-1 | TRBV27 | CASSFDRADNEQFF | TGTGCCAGCAGTTTCGACCGGGCTGACAATGAGCAGTTCTTC
many | - | TRBJ1-2 | TRBV7-9 | CASSPLRTPNYGYTF | TGTGCCAGCAGCCCCCTCCGGACACCAAACTATGGCTACACCTTC
- | TRBD2 | TRBJ2-7 | TRBV5-1 | CASSRVSGTSGRYEQYF | TGCGCCAGCAGCAGAGTTTCCGGGACTAGCGGGAGGTACGAGCAGTACTTC
many | TRBD1 | TRBJ2-3 | TRBV6-1 | CASKDRELDTQYF | TGTGCCAGCAAGGACAGGGAATTAGATACGCAGTATTTT
- | - | TRBJ1-1 | TRBV18 | CASSQSGLNTEAFF | TGTGCCAGCTCACAAAGCGGGTTGAACACTGAAGCTTTCTTT
many | - | TRBJ2-7 | TRBV6-6 | CASSYSSTAGSRDEQYF | TGTGCCAGCAGTTACTCAAGCACGGCAGGGAGTCGAGACGAGCAGTACTTC
many | - | TRBJ2-1 | TRBV6-6 | CASSYYQSNEQFF | TGTGCCAGCAGTTACTATCAGTCCAATGAGCAGTTCTTC
- | - | TRBJ2-3 | TRBV7-9 | CASSLGTDKQYF | TGTGCCAGCAGCTTAGGCACAGATAAGCAGTATTTT
many | TRBD1 | TRBJ2-7 | TRBV28 | CASSLSTGGEQYF | TGTGCCAGCAGTTTATCGACAGGGGGCGAGCAGTACTTC
many | - | TRBJ2-1 | TRBV7-9 | CASTNPEDNEQFF | TGTGCCAGCACCAATCCGGAGGACAATGAGCAGTTCTTC
few | - | TRBJ1-4 | TRBV2 | CASSQTRVSNEKLFF | TGTGCCAGCAGCCAAACACGGGTCTCTAATGAAAAACTGTTTTTT
- | - | TRBJ2-2 | TRBV20-1 | CSARRPGPTGEMIF | TGCAGTGCTAGACGACCGGGTCCCACCGGGGAGATGATTTTT
many | - | TRBJ1-1 | TRBV20-1 | CSASRGTTEAFF | TGCAGTGCTAGTCGGGGGACCACTGAAGCTTTCTTT
many | - | TRBJ1-1 | TRBV25-1 | CASSRAGGNTEAFF | TGTGCCAGCAGTCGGGCCGGCGGGAACACTGAAGCTTTCTTT
many | - | TRBJ1-4 | TRBV27 | CASSATTGGKLFF | TGTGCCAGCAGTGCAACTACAGGAGGAAAACTGTTTTTT
- | - | TRBJ2-1 | TRBV29-1 | CSGATYGRIGEQFF | TGCAGCGGGGCCACGTACGGGCGAATTGGTGAGCAGTTCTTC
many | - | TRBJ2-7 | TRBV6-1 | CASSDYEQYF | TGTGCCAGCAGTGACTACGAGCAGTACTTC